This is a list of T cell receptor beta chains from one sample in a study of a mutant IDH1 vaccine in newly diagnosed glioma. These TCRs are of unknown antigen specificity. Sequencing used immunoSEQ multiplex PCR; TCRdb keeps in-frame clones, though not all of them. The sample records 40,000 to 50,000 clones, over 70% being singletons. Sequences were derived from PBMCs, sampled from a glioma patient whose treatment included an IDH1 peptide vaccine. The receptors shown here come from a woman aged 35 to 49 with glioma. Some clones in this sample may be carry-over from other donors' samples. CDR3s include the opening cysteine and the closing phenylalanine or tryptophan. Fields, in order: D gene, J gene, V gene, clone size, CDR3 protein, CDR3 DNA. The D gene is left open where the match is weak. The size field is filled for only some rows; it gives once, few, many or a size class.

NA	TRBJ1-3	TRBV5-1	NA	CASSPNAGNTIYF	TGCGCCAGCAGCCCCAACGCGGGAAACACCATATATTTT
NA	TRBJ2-7	TRBV6-1	NA	CASSATEHYEQYF	TGTGCCAGCAGTGCCACGGAGCACTACGAGCAGTACTTC
NA	TRBJ1-2	TRBV6-5	NA	CASHPIQGVGGYTF	TGTGCCAGCCATCCAATACAGGGAGTGGGTGGCTACACCTTC
NA	TRBJ2-7	TRBV11-2	NA	CASSLAWGTNYEQYF	TGTGCCAGCAGCTTAGCCTGGGGTACCAACTACGAGCAGTACTTC
NA	TRBJ2-5	TRBV4-1	NA	CASSQRPGTPRETQYF	TGCGCCAGCAGCCAGAGGCCCGGGACTCCCCGGGAGACCCAGTACTTC
NA	TRBJ2-5	TRBV7-8	once	CASSLGTVQETQYF	TGTGCCAGCAGCTTAGGCACGGTCCAAGAGACCCAGTACTTC
NA	TRBJ2-2	TRBV29-1	medium-sized	CSAQPASSIITGELFF	TGCAGCGCCCAACCCGCTAGTTCCATCATTACCGGGGAGCTGTTTTTT
NA	TRBJ1-2	TRBV19	NA	CASSIGGSGYTF	TGTGCCAGTAGTATAGGGGGTTCCGGCTACACCTTC
NA	TRBJ2-3	TRBV29-1	NA	CSVEEGDTQYF	TGCAGCGTTGAGGAGGGCGATACGCAGTATTTT
NA	TRBJ1-5	TRBV7-9	few	CASSGSNQPQHF	TGTGCCAGCAGCGGAAGCAATCAGCCCCAGCATTTT
NA	TRBJ2-2	TRBV5-5	NA	CASSNPGWGTGELFF	TGTGCCAGCAGCAATCCAGGGTGGGGCACCGGGGAGCTGTTTTTT
TRBD2	TRBJ2-3	TRBV27	NA	CASSLLGGRAARADTQYF	TGTGCCAGCAGTTTACTAGGCGGGAGGGCCGCGCGAGCAGATACGCAGTATTTT
NA	TRBJ1-1	TRBV27	NA	CASSLFGNTEAFF	TGTGCCAGCAGTTTATTTGGGAACACTGAAGCTTTCTTT
NA	TRBJ2-3	TRBV21-1	NA	CASSKVGRTRDTQYF	TGTGCCAGCAGCAAAGTAGGGCGAACTAGGGATACGCAGTATTTT
NA	TRBJ2-5	TRBV5-1	NA	CASSRREETQYF	TGCGCCAGCAGCCGCAGGGAAGAGACCCAGTACTTC
NA	TRBJ2-7	TRBV2	NA	CASSGELLTYEQYF	TGTGCCAGCAGTGGGGAGCTCCTGACCTACGAGCAGTACTTC
NA	TRBJ1-1	TRBV18	few	CASSPVPTGGGTEAFF	TGTGCCAGCTCACCCGTCCCGACAGGAGGGGGTACTGAAGCTTTCTTT
TRBD1	TRBJ2-6	TRBV6-6	NA	CAGYGTGFGANVLTF	TGTGCCGGATACGGGACAGGGTTCGGGGCCAACGTCCTGACTTTC
TRBD1	TRBJ1-4	TRBV5-1	NA	CASSSQGRNEKLFF	TGCGCCAGCAGCTCACAGGGGAGAAATGAAAAACTGTTTTTT
NA	TRBJ2-1	TRBV27	NA	CASSFRKQDNEQFF	TGTGCCAGCAGTTTTCGGAAACAGGACAATGAGCAGTTCTTC
TRBD1	TRBJ2-7	TRBV7-2	NA	CASSSPPWVGTGDDEQYF	TGTGCCAGCAGCTCCCCCCCTTGGGTCGGGACAGGGGACGACGAGCAGTACTTC
NA	TRBJ2-2	TRBV6-5	once	CASSMNTGELFF	TGTGCCAGCAGTATGAACACCGGGGAGCTGTTTTTT
NA	TRBJ1-4	TRBV9	NA	CASSGHASTNEKLFF	TGTGCCAGCAGCGGCCACGCCTCAACTAATGAAAAACTGTTTTTT
TRBD1	TRBJ1-1	TRBV10-3	NA	CAIRGDRDTEAFF	TGTGCCATCAGGGGAGACAGGGACACTGAAGCTTTCTTT
TRBD2	TRBJ2-2	TRBV5-1	NA	CASSSTSGGDTGELFF	TGCGCCAGCAGCTCGACTAGCGGGGGGGATACCGGGGAGCTGTTTTTT
NA	TRBJ1-3	TRBV7-2	NA	CASSLGHNSGNTIYF	TGTGCCAGCAGCCTGGGACACAACTCTGGAAACACCATATATTTT
NA	TRBJ2-2	TRBV5-5	NA	CASSLQPQELFF	TGTGCCAGCAGCTTGCAGCCCCAGGAGCTGTTTTTT
NA	TRBJ2-2	TRBV21-1	NA	CASSKVRWGTGELFF	TGTGCCAGCAGCAAAGTCCGGTGGGGCACCGGGGAGCTGTTTTTT
NA	TRBJ1-4	TRBV9	NA	CASSVVERAAPGEKLFF	TGTGCCAGCAGCGTAGTCGAACGAGCCGCGCCCGGTGAAAAACTGTTTTTT
NA	TRBJ2-7	TRBV11-2	NA	CASSFEGYEQYF	TGTGCCAGCAGCTTCGAGGGCTACGAGCAGTACTTC
NA	TRBJ1-1	TRBV29-1	NA	CSVAPYRANTEAFF	TGCAGCGTAGCCCCCTACAGGGCGAACACTGAAGCTTTCTTT
NA	TRBJ2-5	TRBV6-7	NA	CASSYPGSQYF	TGTGCCAGCAGTTACCCGGGTTCCCAGTACTTC
NA	TRBJ2-1	TRBV9	NA	CASSVEGGTYNEQFF	TGTGCCAGCAGCGTAGAAGGGGGGACCTACAATGAGCAGTTCTTC
TRBD2	TRBJ2-3	TRBV5-6	few	CASSSTFGGGTDTQYF	TGTGCCAGCAGCTCTACTTTTGGGGGGGGGACAGATACGCAGTATTTT
NA	TRBJ2-1	TRBV11-2	large	CASGSGAGVNEQFF	TGTGCCAGCGGTTCAGGGGCTGGGGTCAATGAGCAGTTCTTC
TRBD1	TRBJ1-1	TRBV15	NA	CATSRDQRGLEAFF	TGTGCCACCAGCAGAGATCAAAGGGGGCTTGAAGCTTTCTTT
NA	TRBJ2-6	TRBV9	NA	CASGAYSGANVLTF	TGTGCCAGCGGTGCCTACTCTGGGGCCAACGTCCTGACTTTC
NA	TRBJ1-2	TRBV5-1	once	CASSGTVNYGYTF	TGCGCCAGCAGCGGAACAGTGAACTATGGCTACACCTTC
NA	TRBJ1-3	TRBV4-1	NA	CASSQGQGTTGNTIYF	TGCGCCAGCAGCCAAGGTCAGGGGACTACTGGAAACACCATATATTTT
TRBD2	TRBJ2-1	TRBV13	once	CASSLPTSGKHEQFF	TGTGCCAGCAGCTTACCGACTAGCGGGAAACATGAGCAGTTCTTC
TRBD2	TRBJ2-7	TRBV7-2	NA	CASSSGLAGSSYEQYF	TGTGCCAGCAGCTCGGGACTAGCGGGTAGCTCCTACGAGCAGTACTTC
NA	TRBJ1-2	TRBV7-2	NA	CASSPPPQGYTF	TGTGCCAGCAGCCCACCCCCCCAGGGCTACACCTTC
NA	TRBJ2-6	TRBV2	NA	CASSRTTGANVLTF	TGTGCCAGCAGCCGTACGACGGGGGCCAACGTCCTGACTTTC
NA	TRBJ1-1	TRBV4-3	NA	CASSRRGGAEAFF	TGCGCCAGCAGCAGGAGAGGAGGGGCTGAAGCTTTCTTT
NA	TRBJ2-1	TRBV5-5	NA	CASSSGTETYNEQFF	TGTGCCAGCAGCTCCGGGACGGAGACCTACAATGAGCAGTTCTTC
NA	TRBJ1-1	TRBV5-1	NA	CASSIEGFNTEAFF	TGCGCCAGCAGCATAGAGGGGTTCAACACTGAAGCTTTCTTT
NA	TRBJ2-7	TRBV7-2	NA	CASSLKGGEQYF	TGTGCCAGCAGCTTAAAGGGTGGAGAGCAGTACTTC
NA	TRBJ1-6	TRBV19	NA	CASSIEAGVSPLHF	TGTGCCAGTAGTATAGAGGCAGGGGTTTCACCCCTCCACTTT
TRBD2	TRBJ2-2	TRBV7-3	NA	CASSSRVSGRAPGELFF	TGTGCCAGCAGCTCAAGAGTCAGCGGGAGGGCCCCCGGGGAGCTGTTTTTT